This entry describes one T cell receptor beta chain. This clone's antigen is unknown. Base qualities were left out, and no much larger clone turns up one base away. V trim: 4 bases; J trim: 15 bases; unmatched bases: 9. CDR1 and CDR2 (SGHDN, FVKESK) derive from the germline V gene. The CDR3, cysteine through phenylalanine, is 14 amino acids long. The DNA shown is the 42-base CDR3, in frame from base 1. This record belongs to a study of blood T cell repertoires in COVID-19 (dated by TCRdb to about 2020). Context from the whole study: Collaborator samples came from the United States, Italy and Spain and covered acute and convalescent phases of COVID-19. The material from the prospective study consisted of cDNA or gDNA derived from T cells, B-cell-depleted T cells, or PBMCs. Subjects who had been exposed to COVID-19, were actively infected with it, or had recovered from it provided the deeply sampled blood TCRbeta repertoires that made up the dataset. The repertoires were released in a freely available public database intended as a resource for research on the immune response to SARS-CoV-2. Samples came from the ongoing ImmuneRACE study (first 160 participants) plus 1,254 subjects from 6 global collaborators. A de-identified subject ID, COVID-19 status, age in years and sex were almost always included in the sample metadata. Where available, HLA class I and class II types were taken from metadata supplied by the sample provider and were not determined by assay-based typing. Study-wide findings and limitations: Clinical and demographic metadata were provided uncurated, with the amount varying by source and participant.

Participants in the prospective study were enrolled through a virtual design, were aged roughly 18 to 95 years, and lived in 24 United States geographic areas. To assign participants to cohorts, the prospective study relied on clinical history that participants themselves reported in a screening survey and a study questionnaire. For ImmuneRACE Cohort 3, a participant was defined as recovered based on two consecutive negative NP/OP PCR tests, clearance by a healthcare professional, or resolution of symptoms. In the prospective study, whole blood, serum and a nasopharyngeal or oropharyngeal swab were collected from each participant by mobile phlebotomists. Participants in the prospective study had the option to provide additional blood draws and questionnaires over a roughly two-month period. Before DNA extraction, prospective study blood samples were shipped either frozen or at room temperature.

The immunoSEQ Assay, a bias-controlled multiplex PCR, was used to amplify TCRbeta CDR3 regions from genomic DNA. The paper's data handling went like this. Nucleated cell counts per sample were estimated from amplification of reference gene primers within the assay. Sequence reads were collapsed and filtered to measure the absolute abundance of every unique TCRbeta CDR3 rearrangement. For each sample, productive Simpson clonality was calculated as the square root of Simpson's diversity index across productive rearrangements. The table comes from immuneACCESS by way of TCRdb, which keeps in-frame sequences with V and J called. Part of the clones is missing from these tables; in studies checked, under half for an unresolved V gene and the rest for unknown reasons. V and J calls plus clone size are reproduced from that table; the DNA served to infer D and trimming. Within this sample are approximately 270,000 clones, with roughly nine tenths of them counted one time only. 1.9% of the sample is taken by the ten largest.

What was sequenced was PBMCs or T cells enriched from blood (not recorded which). Rearrangement joined TRBV14 to TRBJ2-1, and TRBD2 aligns with 13 junction nucleotides. The source of this sequence is a woman aged 55 to 70 who had recovered from COVID-19. The DNA reads TGTGCCAGCAGCCGCGCCGGGACTAGCGGGAAGGGGTTCTTC. This is translated as CASSRAGTSGKGFF. This CDR3, with the reference TRBV14 and TRBJ2-1 proteins standing in past its ends, gives the full variable domain EAGVTQFPSHSVIEKGQTVTLRCDPISGHDNLYWYRRVMGKEIKFLLHFVKESKQDESGMPNNRFLAERTGGTYSTLKVQPAELEDSGVYFCASSRAGTSGKGFFGPGTRLTVL.